The TCR beta chain described here comes from a study of T cells after yellow fever vaccination (dated by TCRdb to about 2019). At the level of the whole study: The SMART-Seq v4 Ultra Low Input RNA kit was used to prepare libraries from fractions with low cell numbers. To follow T-cell clones before and after primary and booster YFV17D yellow fever vaccination, bulk TCR alpha and beta repertoires were sequenced over time. Two healthy male donors, one aged 18 to 30 and one aged 30 to 39 years, were included in the cohort. Blood was drawn at multiple timepoints before and after primary and secondary immunization, with bulk PBMC replicates and cell subsets isolated.

The cysteine opens and the phenylalanine closes a CDR3 of 16 amino acids. Only the CDR3 DNA is retained, 48 bases long and in frame from the first base. From V the trimming removes 0 bases and from J it removes 7 bases, while the gene matches leave 9 bases of the junction unaccounted for. According to the germline V gene, CDR1 reads SGHRS and CDR2 reads YFSETQ. This clonotype came up many times. This clone's antigen is unknown. No much larger clone is present one base from it, and per-base qualities are unavailable. The instrument was an Illumina NovaSeq 6000. TCR cDNA was synthesized by 5'RACE template switching, through which a universal primer site and unique molecular identifiers were introduced. Priming of cDNA synthesis was performed from both the TCR alpha and TCR beta constant segments. Libraries were amplified in two PCR steps, with sample barcodes and sequencing adapters added in the second step. Sequencing of libraries was performed on Illumina HiSeq 2500 (2x100 bp) or NovaSeq (2x150 bp). On the study's bioinformatics: MIGEC was used to demultiplex reads and collapse the reads into UMI consensus sequences, and MiXCR was used for V(D)J alignment. Vaccine-responding clonotypes were identified with edgeR using replicate PBMC samples, with FDR below 0.01 and a log2 fold change above 5 up to day 15 being required. CD4 or CD8 identity was assigned to each bulk clonotype according to whether the clonotype was present at higher abundance in the sequenced CD4 repertoire or the sequenced CD8 repertoire. Using fastp trimming at Q25 and MiXCR clonotype assembly, TCRdb reanalyzed the public sequencing data and kept in-frame beta chains. Rows merge per CDR3 protein into single entries with the most common DNA and genes. The V and J calls shown here were made by TCRdb, not taken from the authors' results. In this sample the table shows some 220,000 distinct CDR3 sequences, 3.2% of which occur a single time. The top ten clones comprise 3.2% of the sample.

The treatment or condition label here, explained by the study, means: live attenuated yellow fever vaccine strain. A standard Ficoll-Paque protocol was used to isolate PBMCs from peripheral blood. Dynabeads CD4 and CD8 positive selection kits were used to isolate CD4 and CD8 T-cell fractions. TriZol was used to extract RNA from bulk PBMCs, from CD4 and CD8 fractions, and from dextramer-positive and dextramer-negative fractions. Study-level results and caveats: A small share of clonotypes occurred in both CD4 and CD8 compartments, likely arising from convergent recombination. Compared with the primary T-cell response, the secondary T-cell response was weaker but faster, peaking on day 5 rather than day 15. After the booster, most clones that had expanded after primary vaccination were detected again (nearly 98% of CD4 and around nine tenths of CD8), suggesting broad maintenance of memory. FACS-sorted repertoires could contain abundant contaminating clonotypes from the bulk population, so computational filtering was required. The study included only a couple of donors, which limits how far the findings can be generalized.

The sequence came from a young man who received the YFV17D yellow fever vaccine. Sequenced here: CD4+ T cells sorted from PBMCs, sampled 10 days after the yellow fever booster vaccination. The chain was built from TRBV5-1 and TRBJ2-1, with 8 bases matching TRBD1. The CDR3 loop reads CASSLADRQGRNEQFF. The DNA reads as follows: TGCGCCAGCAGCTTGGCCGACAGACAGGGGCGGAATGAGCAGTTCTTC. This CDR3, with the reference TRBV5-1 and TRBJ2-1 proteins standing in past its ends, gives the full variable domain KAGVTQTPRYLIKTRGQQVTLSCSPISGHRSVSWYQQTPGQGLQFLFEYFSETQRNKGNFPGRFSGRQFSNSRSEMNVSTLELGDSALYLCASSLADRQGRNEQFFGPGTRLTVL.